What follows are 4 T cell receptor beta chains derived from one specimen sequenced in a study of blood T cell repertoires in COVID-19. Assay used: immunoSEQ multiplex PCR; TCRdb lists only in-frame clones, some missing. The sample has over 200,000 clones, around 92% seen once. Specimen: peripheral blood. These receptor sequences come from a person aged 18 to 35 with COVID-19, enrolled during active disease.

The sample holds one count of this clone. The chain is built from TRBV6-2 or TRBV6-3 and TRBJ2-3, with no clear D. CDR1 is MNHEY and CDR2 is SVGEGT in the germline V gene. The V end lost 0 bases, the J end lost 3 bases, and 10 bases lay between the germline ends. This CDR3 has 15 amino acids. CDR3 DNA: TGTGCCAGCAGTTACTCGTTTAGCCCGACAGATACGCAGTATTTT. It specifies CASSYSFSPTDTQYF.

This sequence joins TRBV3-1 (or the pseudogene TRBV3-2) and TRBJ2-6, with D uncertain. Germline loops: CDR1 LGHDT, CDR2 YNNKEL (reference sequence). V gave up 1 base and J gave up 0 bases, with 10 bases separating them. This CDR3 contains 17 residues. The CDR3 here is CASSQAPWSSGANVLTF. CDR3 sequence (DNA): TGTGCCAGCAGCCAAGCCCCGTGGAGCTCTGGGGCCAACGTCCTGACTTTC.

This chain links TRBV2 with TRBJ2-7; 7 nucleotides align to TRBD2. The V and J ends lost 11 bases and 2 bases, in that order; junction bases with no gene match: 6. The germline CDR1 and CDR2 sequences are SNHLY and FYNNEI. The CDR3 has 12 residues. The CDR3 loop is CAAGLVPYEQYF. CDR3 nucleotide sequence: TGTGCCGCCGGACTAGTCCCCTACGAGCAGTACTTC.

V gene TRBV11-2 combines with J gene TRBJ2-1; no definite D call. Trimming stripped 2 bases from V and 9 bases from J, with 8 bases between. Germline V gene sequence: CDR1 SGHAT, CDR2 FQNNGV. The CDR3 length is 12 residues. In nucleotides, the CDR3 is TGTGCCAGCAGCTTATCGAGGATTGAGCAGTTCTTC. Amino acids: CASSLSRIEQFF.